The text below deals with one T cell receptor beta chain. Which antigen it targets is not known. No base quality information exists; no much larger clone differs at one position. Participants in the prospective study were enrolled through a virtual design, were aged roughly 18 to 100 years, and lived in 24 United States geographic areas. In the prospective study, cohorts were assigned on the basis of participant-reported clinical history obtained from a screening survey and a study questionnaire. Each participant in the prospective study had whole blood, serum and a nasopharyngeal or oropharyngeal swab collected by mobile phlebotomists. Additional blood draws and questionnaires over a 2-month period could optionally be provided by prospective study participants. Before DNA extraction, prospective study blood samples were shipped either frozen or at room temperature. TCRbeta CDR3 regions were amplified from genomic DNA using the immunoSEQ Assay, a bias-controlled multiplex PCR. The original pipeline was this. Within the assay, amplification of reference gene primers was used to estimate how many nucleated cells each sample contained. To quantify the absolute abundance of each unique TCRbeta CDR3 rearrangement, sequence reads were collapsed and filtered. For each sample, productive Simpson clonality was calculated by taking the square root of Simpson's diversity index across productive rearrangements. TCRdb took over this immuneACCESS table, retaining in-frame rearrangements with V and J assigned. Such tables are incomplete; in checked studies, under half of the missing clones stem from an unresolved V gene, and the remainder is unexplained. Clonal size and the V and J genes are those of that table, whereas D and trimming came from the DNA. The sample contains 200,000 to 250,000 clones, 88% of them found a single time. Roughly 15% of the sample lies in the top ten.

The data are from a study of blood T cell repertoires in COVID-19 (TCRdb year 2020). About the study as a whole: Samples from collaborators originated in the United States, Italy and Spain and spanned both the acute and convalescent phases of COVID-19. The prospective study material was composed of cDNA or gDNA derived from T cells, B-cell-depleted T cells, or PBMCs. The repertoires were released in a freely available public database meant as a resource for research on the immune response to SARS-CoV-2. The samples were drawn from two sources: the first 160 participants of the ongoing ImmuneRACE study, and fewer than 1,500 subjects contributed by 6 global collaborators. HLA class I and class II types, where available, came from metadata supplied by the sample provider rather than from assay-based typing. The sample metadata nearly always contained a de-identified subject ID, COVID-19 status, age in years and sex. Deeply sampled blood TCRbeta repertoires from subjects exposed to, actively infected with, or recovered from COVID-19 were included in the dataset.

Study-level results and caveats: The quantity of clinical and demographic metadata differed by source and by participant and was supplied without curation.

The germline V and J ends show losses of 3 bases and 2 bases respectively, and no gene match explains 15 bases of the junction. The CDR3 holds 20 amino acids from the cysteine to the phenylalanine. Just the 60-base CDR3 DNA is kept, in frame starting at base 1. Via the germline V gene (reference sequence), CDR1 is LGHDT and CDR2 YNNKEL. The V gene is TRBV3-1 (or the pseudogene TRBV3-2) and the J gene is TRBJ2-7; 14 nucleotides in the junction match TRBD2. This clonotype was sampled from a woman aged 45-60 years with acute COVID-19. Sequencing input: PBMCs or T cells enriched from blood (not recorded which). The CDR3 loop reads CASSQSRRQRTSGRPYEQYF. The nucleotides read TGTGCCAGCAGCCAGTCCCGACGACAGCGGACTAGCGGGAGGCCCTACGAGCAGTACTTC.